This TCR beta chain was documented in a study of PD-1 blockade in classical Hodgkin lymphoma. Losses at the gene ends were 0 bases for V and 8 bases for J; bases not matched to a gene: 2. CDR3 length: 13 residues. Germline-derived CDR1 and CDR2 are SGDLS and YYNGEE. This clone is labeled as medium-sized (0.01 to 0.1%). What it binds is unknown. The time point here: newly diagnosed, previously untreated cHL patient sample. From thawed PBMCs, magnetic negative selection was used to isolate the CD8+ T cells. Acting as the comparison were PBMCs from newly diagnosed, untreated classical Hodgkin lymphoma. Study outcomes and limitations: Repertoire differences lack defined causes, possibly disease activity or prior therapy. Newly diagnosed patients had baseline TCR diversity that was reportedly lower than that of healthy donors.

Here immunoSEQ multiplex PCR was the method, and the copy in TCRdb shows in-frame clones only, minus some. The table lists around 10,000 clones, more than 85% of them singletons. The chain carries TRBV9 and TRBJ1-1; 9 positions agree with TRBD1. This clonotype originated in a human donor with classical Hodgkin lymphoma. Input material: CD8+ T cells from blood. The DNA for the CDR3 is TGTGCCAGCAGCGTAGGGGGGACAGGGGAAGCTTTCTTT. Translation gives CASSVGGTGEAFF.